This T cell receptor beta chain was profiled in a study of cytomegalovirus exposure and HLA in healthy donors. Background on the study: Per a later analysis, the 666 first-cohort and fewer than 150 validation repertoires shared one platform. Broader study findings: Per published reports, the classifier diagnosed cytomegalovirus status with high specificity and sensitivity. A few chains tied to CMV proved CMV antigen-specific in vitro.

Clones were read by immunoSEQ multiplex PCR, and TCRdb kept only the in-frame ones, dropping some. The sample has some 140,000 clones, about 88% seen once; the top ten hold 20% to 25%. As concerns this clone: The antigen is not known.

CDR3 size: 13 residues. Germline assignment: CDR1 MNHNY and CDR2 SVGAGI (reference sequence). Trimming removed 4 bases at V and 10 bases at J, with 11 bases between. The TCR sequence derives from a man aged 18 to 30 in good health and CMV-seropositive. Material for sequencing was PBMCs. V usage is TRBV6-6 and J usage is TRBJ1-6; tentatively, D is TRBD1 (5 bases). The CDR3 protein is CASSFQGFSPLHF. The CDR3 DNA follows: TGTGCCAGCAGTTTCCAGGGCTTCTCACCCCTCCACTTT.